This note documents a single TCR beta chain sequence. Its target is not known. V lost 7 bases to trimming and J lost 5 bases, with 9 bases between them. The germline V gene encodes CDR1 SGHDT and CDR2 YYEEEE. The CDR3 has 11 amino acids. This record comes from a study of cytomegalovirus exposure and HLA in healthy donors. In the study overall: The approximately 690 first-cohort repertoires and the 95 to 150 validation repertoires shared the same platform, a later analysis reported. General study findings and limits: There were some public TCRs occurring in many donors, but most TCR sequences were rare. Cytomegalovirus association was listed for around 170 TCR beta chains. The CMV antigen specificity of a few CMV-associated chains was confirmed through in vitro analysis.

Assay used: immunoSEQ multiplex PCR; TCRdb lists only in-frame clones, some missing. The profile covers 100,000 to 150,000 clones, with approximately 88% appearing a single time and roughly 2% taken by the ten largest. Material for sequencing was PBMCs. The TCR comes from a woman in her late teens or twenties in good health and CMV-seronegative. The V gene is TRBV5-6, the J gene TRBJ2-5, with D possibly being TRBD2 (6 bases). Written as DNA, the CDR3 is TGTGCCAGCCAAAGCGGGGAGACCCAGTACTTC. Translating gives CASQSGETQYF.